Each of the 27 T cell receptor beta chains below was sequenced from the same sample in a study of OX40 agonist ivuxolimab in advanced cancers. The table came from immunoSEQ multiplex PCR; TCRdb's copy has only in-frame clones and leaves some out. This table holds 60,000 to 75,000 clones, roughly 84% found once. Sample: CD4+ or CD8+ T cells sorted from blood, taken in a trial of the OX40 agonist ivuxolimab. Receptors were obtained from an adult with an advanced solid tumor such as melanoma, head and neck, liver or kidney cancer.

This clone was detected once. The DNA for the CDR3 is TGTGCCAGCAGCCACGTGCGAGGGCGGAACACTGAAGCTTTCTTT. Translating gives CASSHVRGRNTEAFF. This chain links TRBV6-6 with TRBJ1-1; D gene ambiguous. CDR3 length equals 15 residues. CDR1 and CDR2 from the germline V gene are MNHNY and SVGAGI (reference sequence). Trimming pared 6 bases from V and 1 base from J, leaving 15 bases between.

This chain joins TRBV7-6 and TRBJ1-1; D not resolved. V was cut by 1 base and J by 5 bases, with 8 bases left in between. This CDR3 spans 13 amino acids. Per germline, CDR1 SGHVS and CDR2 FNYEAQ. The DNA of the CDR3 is TGTGCCAGCAGCTTAGTTCCGGGGACTGAAGCTTTCTTT. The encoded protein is CASSLVPGTEAFF.

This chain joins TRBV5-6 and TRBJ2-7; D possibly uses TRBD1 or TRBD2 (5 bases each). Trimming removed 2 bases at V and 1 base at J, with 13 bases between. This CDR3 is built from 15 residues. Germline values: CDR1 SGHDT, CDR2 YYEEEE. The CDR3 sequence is CASSFGARLSYEQYF. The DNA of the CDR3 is TGTGCCAGCAGCTTCGGGGCCAGGTTGTCCTACGAGCAGTACTTC.

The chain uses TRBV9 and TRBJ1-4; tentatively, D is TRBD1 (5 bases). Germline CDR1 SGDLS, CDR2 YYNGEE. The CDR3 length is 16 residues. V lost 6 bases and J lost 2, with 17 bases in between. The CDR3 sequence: CASTPGRWSTNEKLFF. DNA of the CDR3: TGTGCCAGCACTCCGGGACGGTGGTCGACTAATGAAAAACTGTTTTTT.

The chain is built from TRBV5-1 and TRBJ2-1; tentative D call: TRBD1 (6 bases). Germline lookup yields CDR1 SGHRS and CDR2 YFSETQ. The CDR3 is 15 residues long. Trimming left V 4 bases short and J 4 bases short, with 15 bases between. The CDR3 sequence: CASSPTGLGYNEQFF. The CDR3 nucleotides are TGCGCCAGCAGCCCGACAGGTCTGGGGTACAATGAGCAGTTCTTC.

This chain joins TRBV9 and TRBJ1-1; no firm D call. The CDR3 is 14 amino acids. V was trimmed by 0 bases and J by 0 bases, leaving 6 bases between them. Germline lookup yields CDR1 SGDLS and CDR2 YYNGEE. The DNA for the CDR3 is TGTGCCAGCAGCGTAGGACACATGAACACTGAAGCTTTCTTT. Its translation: CASSVGHMNTEAFF.

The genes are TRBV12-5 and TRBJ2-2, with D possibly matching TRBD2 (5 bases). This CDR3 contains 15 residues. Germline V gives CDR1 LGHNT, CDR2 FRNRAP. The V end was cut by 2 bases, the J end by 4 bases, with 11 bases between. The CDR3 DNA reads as TGTGCTAGTGGTTTGCCGTTCGCGGGCACCGGGGAGCTGTTTTTT. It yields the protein CASGLPFAGTGELFF.

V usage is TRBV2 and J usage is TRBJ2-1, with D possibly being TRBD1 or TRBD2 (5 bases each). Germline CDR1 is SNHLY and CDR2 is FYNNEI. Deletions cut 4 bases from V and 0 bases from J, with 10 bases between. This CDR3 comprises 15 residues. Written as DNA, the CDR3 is TGTGCCAGCAGTGTACTGGGGACCTCCTACAATGAGCAGTTCTTC. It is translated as CASSVLGTSYNEQFF.

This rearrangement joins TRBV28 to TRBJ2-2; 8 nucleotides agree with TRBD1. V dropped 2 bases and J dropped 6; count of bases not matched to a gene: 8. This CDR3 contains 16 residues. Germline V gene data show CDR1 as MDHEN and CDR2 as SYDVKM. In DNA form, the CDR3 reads TGTGCCAGCAGTTTAATAGGGGACAGGACAGCCGGGGAGCTGTTTTTT. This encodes CASSLIGDRTAGELFF.

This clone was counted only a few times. The CDR3 bases are TGCGCCAGCAGCCAAGCTAGCGGGAGATGGAATGAGCAGTTCTTC. As protein: CASSQASGRWNEQFF. V gene TRBV4-1 combines with J gene TRBJ2-1; TRBD2 agrees at 10 bases. Germline-derived CDR1 and CDR2 are MGHRA and YSYEKL. V lost 1 base to trimming and J lost 7 bases; unmatched junction nucleotides: 4. CDR3 length equals 15 residues.

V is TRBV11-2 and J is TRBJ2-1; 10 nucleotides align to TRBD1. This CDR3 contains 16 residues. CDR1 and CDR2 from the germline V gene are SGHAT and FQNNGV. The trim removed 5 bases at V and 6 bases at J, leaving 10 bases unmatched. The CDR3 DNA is TGTGCCAGCAGCCCAAGGACAGGGGGAAGTGGCAATGAGCAGTTCTTC. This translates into CASSPRTGGSGNEQFF.

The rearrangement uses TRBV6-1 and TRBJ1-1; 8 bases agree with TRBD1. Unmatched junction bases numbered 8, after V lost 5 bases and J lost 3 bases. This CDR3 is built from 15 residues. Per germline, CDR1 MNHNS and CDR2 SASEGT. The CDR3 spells CASSLRTGSDTEAFF. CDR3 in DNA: TGTGCCAGCAGTCTACGGACAGGGTCAGACACTGAAGCTTTCTTT.

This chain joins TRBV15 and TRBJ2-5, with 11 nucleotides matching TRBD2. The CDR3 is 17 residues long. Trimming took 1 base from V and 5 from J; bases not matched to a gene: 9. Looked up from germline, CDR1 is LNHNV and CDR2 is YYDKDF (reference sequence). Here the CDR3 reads CATSRAPLAGGSETQYF. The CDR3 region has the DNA TGTGCCACCAGCAGAGCCCCGCTAGCGGGAGGCTCTGAGACCCAGTACTTC.

Here the CDR3 DNA reads TGTGCCTGGAACCTAGGGGGACAGGGGGTTAGGAAACTGTTTTTT. Amino acid sequence: CAWNLGGQGVRKLFF. The chain uses TRBV30 and TRBJ1-4; 11 nucleotides match TRBD1. The CDR3 runs to 15 residues. CDR1 and CDR2 from the germline V gene are GTSNPN and SVGIG (reference sequence). The V and J ends lost 4 bases and 11 bases, in that order; junction bases with no gene match: 12.

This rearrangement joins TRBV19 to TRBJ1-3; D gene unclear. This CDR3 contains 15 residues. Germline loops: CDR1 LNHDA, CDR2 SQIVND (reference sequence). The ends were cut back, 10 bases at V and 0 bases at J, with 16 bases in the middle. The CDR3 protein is CATGGRPSSGNTIYF. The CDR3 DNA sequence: TGTGCCACCGGAGGACGGCCTAGCTCTGGAAACACCATATATTTT.

The CDR3 DNA reads as TGTGCCACCAGCAGTCACAGACTAGCGGGGAGCACAGATACGCAGTATTTT. This gives the protein CATSSHRLAGSTDTQYF. The J gene is TRBJ2-3, the V gene TRBV15; TRBD2 agrees at 11 bases. This CDR3 is 17 amino acids long. Per germline, CDR1 LNHNV and CDR2 YYDKDF (reference sequence). V lost 3 bases and J lost 0; bases outside the gene matches: 5.

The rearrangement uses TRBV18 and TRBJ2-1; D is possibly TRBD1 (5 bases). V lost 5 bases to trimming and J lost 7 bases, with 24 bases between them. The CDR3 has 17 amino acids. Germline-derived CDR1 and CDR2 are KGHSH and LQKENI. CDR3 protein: CASSTGFNSRQLNEQFF. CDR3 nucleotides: TGTGCCAGCTCAACAGGATTCAACTCCCGCCAGCTAAATGAGCAGTTCTTC.

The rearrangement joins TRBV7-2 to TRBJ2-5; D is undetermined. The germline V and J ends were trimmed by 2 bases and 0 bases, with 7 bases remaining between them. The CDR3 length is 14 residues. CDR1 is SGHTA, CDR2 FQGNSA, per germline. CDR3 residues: CASSLTLDQETQYF. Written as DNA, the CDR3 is TGTGCCAGCAGCTTAACGCTCGACCAAGAGACCCAGTACTTC.

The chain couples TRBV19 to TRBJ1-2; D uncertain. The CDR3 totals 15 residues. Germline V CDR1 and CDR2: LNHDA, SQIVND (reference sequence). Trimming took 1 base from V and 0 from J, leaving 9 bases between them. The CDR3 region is CASSIVPDPNYGYTF. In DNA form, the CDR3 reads TGTGCCAGTAGTATAGTCCCGGATCCTAACTATGGCTACACCTTC.

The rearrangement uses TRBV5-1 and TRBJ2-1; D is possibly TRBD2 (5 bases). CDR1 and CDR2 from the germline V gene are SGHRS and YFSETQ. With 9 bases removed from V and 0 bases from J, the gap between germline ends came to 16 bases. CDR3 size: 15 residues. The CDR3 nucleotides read TGCGCCACCTCGATACGAGACTACTCCTACAATGAGCAGTTCTTC. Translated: CATSIRDYSYNEQFF.

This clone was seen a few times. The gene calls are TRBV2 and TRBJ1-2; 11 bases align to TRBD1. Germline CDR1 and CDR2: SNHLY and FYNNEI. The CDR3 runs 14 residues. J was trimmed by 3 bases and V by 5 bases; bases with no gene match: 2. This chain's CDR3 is CASSLGQGDYGYTF. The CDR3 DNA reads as TGTGCCAGCAGTTTGGGACAGGGGGACTATGGCTACACCTTC.

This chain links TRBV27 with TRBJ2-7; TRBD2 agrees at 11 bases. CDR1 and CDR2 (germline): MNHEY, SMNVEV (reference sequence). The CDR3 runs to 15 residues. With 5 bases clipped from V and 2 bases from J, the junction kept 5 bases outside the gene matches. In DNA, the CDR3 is TGTGCCAGCAGTCCTTCTAGCGGGAGGCCCTACGAGCAGTACTTC. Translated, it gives CASSPSSGRPYEQYF.

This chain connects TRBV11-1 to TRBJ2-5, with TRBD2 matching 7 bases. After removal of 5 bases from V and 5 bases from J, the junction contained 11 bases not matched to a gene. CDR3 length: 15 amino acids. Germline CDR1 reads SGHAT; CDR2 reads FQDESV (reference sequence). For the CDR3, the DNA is TGTGCCAGCAGCAATAGGGACTACCCGAGGGAGACCCAGTACTTC. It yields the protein CASSNRDYPRETQYF.

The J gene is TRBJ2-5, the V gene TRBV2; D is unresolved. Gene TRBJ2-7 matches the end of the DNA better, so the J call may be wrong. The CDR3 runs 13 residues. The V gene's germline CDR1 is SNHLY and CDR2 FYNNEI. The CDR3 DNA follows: TGTGCCAGCAGTGAGGGTCCGTCCTACGAGCAGTACTTC. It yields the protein CASSEGPSYEQYF.

The CDR3 DNA is TGTGCCAGCAGCTTTAGGGACGGGCCCTACGAGCAGTACTTC. It yields the protein CASSFRDGPYEQYF. This chain joins TRBV7-2 and TRBJ2-7; either TRBD1 or TRBD2 may supply D (5 bases each). Trimming left V 3 bases short and J 2 bases short, with 11 bases between. From germline, CDR1 is SGHTA and CDR2 FQGNSA. The length of the CDR3 is 14 residues.

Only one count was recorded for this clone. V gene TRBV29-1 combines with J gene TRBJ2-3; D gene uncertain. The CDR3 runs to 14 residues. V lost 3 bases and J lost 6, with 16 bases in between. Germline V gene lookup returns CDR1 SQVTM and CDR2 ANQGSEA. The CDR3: CSVEALRGSDTQYF. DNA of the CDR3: TGCAGCGTTGAGGCCTTGCGCGGCTCCGATACGCAGTATTTT.

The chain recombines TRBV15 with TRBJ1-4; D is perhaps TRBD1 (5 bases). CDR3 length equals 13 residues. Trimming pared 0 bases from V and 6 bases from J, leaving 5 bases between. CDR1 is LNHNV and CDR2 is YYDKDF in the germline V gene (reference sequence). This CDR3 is CATSRDRDEKLFF. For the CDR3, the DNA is TGTGCCACCAGCAGAGACAGGGATGAAAAACTGTTTTTT. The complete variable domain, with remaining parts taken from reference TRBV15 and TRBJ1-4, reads DAMVIQNPRYQVTQFGKPVTLSCSQTLNHNVMYWYQQKSSQAPKLLFHYYDKDFNNEADTPDNFQSRRPNTSFCFLDIRSPGLGDTAMYLCATSRDRDEKLFFGSGTQLSVL.